This TCR beta chain was sequenced for a study of blood T cell repertoires in COVID-19. In the original analysis: Reference gene primer amplification yielded estimated nucleated cell counts. Method: immunoSEQ multiplex PCR; TCRdb's copy keeps in-frame clones and lacks some. V and J calls and clone size come straight from that table; D and trimming were deduced from the DNA. The sample lists about 100,000 clones; approximately 91% were seen once. This clone was seen once. This TCR came from a man aged 45-65 years with active COVID-19. The sequenced sample consisted of peripheral blood.

CDR3 sequence (DNA): TGTGCCAGCAGCGTAGGACTAGCGGGGGGATCCACAGATACGCAGTATTTT. This sequence encodes CASSVGLAGGSTDTQYF. V is TRBV9 and J is TRBJ2-3, with 13 bases aligning to TRBD2. V dropped 0 bases and J dropped 2; count of bases not matched to a gene: 3. Germline CDR1 reads SGDLS; CDR2 reads YYNGEE. The CDR3 has 17 amino acids. The complete variable domain, with remaining parts taken from reference TRBV9 and TRBJ2-3, reads DSGVTQTPKHLITATGQRVTLRCSPRSGDLSVYWYQQSLDQGLQFLIQYYNGEERAKGNILERFSAQQFPDLHSELNLSSLELGDSALYFCASSVGLAGGSTDTQYFGPGTRLTVL.